This T cell receptor beta chain originates from a study of patients and donors after allogeneic stem cell transplantation. Via MiXCR, TCRdb re-called the RT-PCR reads, giving one row per CDR3 protein. The sample includes about a million distinct CDR3 sequences, roughly 18% of them seen just once. CDR3 length: 14 residues. From germline, CDR1 is SEHNR and CDR2 FQNEAQ (reference sequence). V was shortened by 1 base and J by 1 base, with 5 bases between the two germline ends. This sequence originates from a human donor who was either an allogeneic HSCT recipient or a stem cell or donor lymphocyte infusion donor (not recorded which). It is not recorded whose cells these are; they may come from a transplant donor. The gene calls are TRBV7-9 and TRBJ1-5; D ambiguous. The sample was blood, either unsorted or a sorted T cell fraction (not recorded which). This chain's CDR3 is CASSLERSNQPQHF. DNA for the CDR3: TGTGCCAGCAGCTTAGAAAGGAGCAATCAGCCCCAGCATTTT.